This T cell receptor beta chain stems from a study of blood T cell repertoires in COVID-19. About the study: Collection of acute and convalescent COVID-19 samples took place in the United States, Italy and Spain. T cells, B-cell-depleted T cells, or PBMCs supplied cDNA or gDNA.

This clone was seen a few times. Source study methods: Reference gene primer amplification yielded estimated nucleated cell counts. Method: immunoSEQ multiplex PCR; TCRdb's copy keeps in-frame clones and lacks some. V and J calls and clone size are those listed in that table; D and trimming were worked out from the DNA. The table has about 74,000 clones, roughly 82% seen once; the top ten hold approximately 7.3%. The germline CDR1 and CDR2 sequences are SGDLS and YYNGEE. The CDR3 has 14 amino acids. V shed 1 base and J shed 1 base, with 8 bases lying between them. Sequenced input: peripheral blood. The sequence was collected from a human donor in a cohort sampled during active COVID-19. This chain uses TRBV9 with TRBJ1-1; D is unresolved. As DNA, the CDR3 is TGTGCCAGCAGCGTAACGGCGGCGAACACTGAAGCTTTCTTT. Its translation: CASSVTAANTEAFF.